This TCR beta chain stems from a study of blood T cell repertoires in COVID-19. Study information: The samples span acute and convalescent COVID-19 from the United States, Italy and Spain. Sample material is recorded as cDNA or gDNA derived from T cells, B-cell-depleted T cells, or PBMCs.

Authors' data handling: Estimation of nucleated cell counts was performed using reference gene primer amplification. The protocol was immunoSEQ multiplex PCR, while the TCRdb copy is restricted to in-frame clones and leaves out a portion. That table is the source of V, J and clone size, and D and trimming were worked out from the DNA. This repertoire shows some 90,000 clones, about 82% found once; its top ten account for about 25%. The CDR3 length is 15 residues. Germline V gene lookup returns CDR1 KGHDR and CDR2 SFDVKD. The V segment lost 5 bases and the J segment 6 bases; nucleotides outside the gene matches: 10.

Sequenced input: peripheral blood. The chain is built from TRBV24-1 and TRBJ2-7; 9 nucleotides line up with TRBD1. The source of this sequence is a human donor in a cohort sampled during active COVID-19. The CDR3 DNA reads TGTGCCACCAGTGTCGAACAGGGGGCCGGCTTCGAGCAGTACTTC. Protein product: CATSVEQGAGFEQYF.